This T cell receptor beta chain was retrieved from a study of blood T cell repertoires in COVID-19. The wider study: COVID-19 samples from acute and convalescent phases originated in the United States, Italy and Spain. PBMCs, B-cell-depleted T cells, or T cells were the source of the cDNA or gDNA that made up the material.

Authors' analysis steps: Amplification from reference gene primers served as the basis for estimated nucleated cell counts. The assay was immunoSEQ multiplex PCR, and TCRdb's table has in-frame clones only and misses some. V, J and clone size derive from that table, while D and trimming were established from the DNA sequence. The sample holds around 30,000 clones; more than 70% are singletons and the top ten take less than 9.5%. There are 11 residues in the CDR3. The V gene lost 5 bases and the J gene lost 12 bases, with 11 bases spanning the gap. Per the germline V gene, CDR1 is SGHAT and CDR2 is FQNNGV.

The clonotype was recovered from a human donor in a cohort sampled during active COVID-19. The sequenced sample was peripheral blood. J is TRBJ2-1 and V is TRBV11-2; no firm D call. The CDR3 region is CASSHLRRQFF. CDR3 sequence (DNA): TGTGCCAGCAGCCACTTACGGAGGCAGTTCTTC.